These 12 T cell receptor beta chains originate from one sample sequenced in a study of monozygotic twins with cystic fibrosis. Produced via immunoSEQ multiplex PCR; TCRdb's table is partial and in-frame only. The data hold approximately 32,000 clones, with roughly 97% observed a single time. Sequencing was performed on blood. These receptors all stem from a girl between 2 and 10 years old with cystic fibrosis.

This clone has just one count. This sequence joins TRBV19 and TRBJ2-7, with TRBD2 as a possible D gene (5 bases). Germline V gene lookup returns CDR1 LNHDA and CDR2 SQIVND (reference sequence). V lost 3 bases, J lost 3 bases, and 12 bases lay in between. This CDR3 comprises 14 residues. In DNA form, the CDR3 reads TGTGCCAGTAGTATGGGGTTGGGGAGCTACGAGCAGTACTTC. Translation gives CASSMGLGSYEQYF.

This clone appeared a single time. The chain employs TRBV27 and TRBJ2-7; D is possibly TRBD2 (5 bases). Trimming shortened V by 3 bases and J by 6 bases, and 12 bases separated the two germline ends. The length of the CDR3 is 13 residues. The germline V gene has CDR1 MNHEY and CDR2 SMNVEV (reference sequence). The CDR3 DNA is TGTGCCAGCAGTTTCACTAGTTTTTCCGAGCAGTACTTC. Protein sequence: CASSFTSFSEQYF.

The chain has TRBV2 and TRBJ2-3, with TRBD2 matching over 9 bases. The germline V gene encodes CDR1 SNHLY and CDR2 FYNNEI. This CDR3 contains 15 residues. Trimming at V came to 9 bases and at J to 3 bases, leaving 10 bases not matched to a gene. The CDR3 DNA reads TGTGCCAGATTGCTAGCGGGACCGGATACAGATACGCAGTATTTT. It is translated as CARLLAGPDTDTQYF.

The chain carries TRBV30 and TRBJ2-7, with D perhaps TRBD2 (6 bases). The CDR3 consists of 15 residues. V gave up 2 bases and J gave up 5 bases, with 19 bases separating them. Germline V gene sequence: CDR1 GTSNPN, CDR2 SVGIG (reference sequence). The CDR3 here is CAWSKLAATGDEQYF. CDR3 in DNA: TGTGCCTGGAGTAAGTTAGCAGCTACGGGGGACGAGCAGTACTTC.

This chain joins TRBV28 and TRBJ2-7; perhaps TRBD2 as D (5 bases). The length of the CDR3 is 15 residues. Germline CDR1 MDHEN, CDR2 SYDVKM. Trimming took 3 bases from V and 0 from J, leaving 12 bases between them. CDR3 protein: CASSFSVGSSYEQYF. The DNA of the CDR3 is TGTGCCAGCAGTTTCAGTGTAGGGAGCTCCTACGAGCAGTACTTC.

The chain links TRBV25-1 to TRBJ2-1; 11 bases line up with TRBD1. V trimming: 6 bases; J trimming: 7 bases; junction bases outside the gene matches: 5. The CDR3 has 14 residues. Germline V gives CDR1 MGHDK, CDR2 SYGVNS. The CDR3, as DNA: TGTGCCAGCAGAGGGACAGGGGGGGGGAATGAGCAGTTCTTC. The encoded protein is CASRGTGGGNEQFF.

V gene TRBV28 combines with J gene TRBJ2-7; D might be TRBD1 (5 bases). The germline V gene encodes CDR1 MDHEN and CDR2 SYDVKM. V was pared by 6 bases and J by 3 bases, with 15 bases between. The CDR3 has 14 amino acids. This CDR3 is CASRVWQGNYEQYF. The CDR3 DNA is TGTGCCAGCAGAGTCTGGCAGGGTAACTACGAGCAGTACTTC.

V usage is TRBV30 and J usage is TRBJ1-6; no firm D call. V was pared by 5 bases and J by 9 bases, with 14 bases between. The CDR3 has 13 residues. The germline CDR1 and CDR2 sequences are GTSNPN and SVGIG (reference sequence). CDR3 coding DNA: TGTGCCTGGCGGGGTGGTGTGAGTTCACCCCTCCACTTT. Translation: CAWRGGVSSPLHF.

The chain joins TRBV19 to TRBJ1-1; possible D gene TRBD1, 5 bases. The CDR3 runs to 13 residues. Trimming pared 3 bases from V and 6 bases from J, leaving 11 bases between. In germline, CDR1 is LNHDA, CDR2 SQIVND (reference sequence). The CDR3 bases are TGTGCCAGTAGTATCACAGGCCTATCTGAAGCTTTCTTT. Translated, it gives CASSITGLSEAFF.

J is TRBJ1-5 and V is TRBV5-5; D is ambiguous. The CDR3 runs to 15 residues. The germline CDR1 and CDR2 sequences are SGHKS and YYEKEE (reference sequence). V shed 0 bases and J shed 1 base, with 8 bases lying between them. CDR3 coding DNA: TGTGCCAGCAGCTTGGGGGCCGCAAGCAATCAGCCCCAGCATTTT. Translation: CASSLGAASNQPQHF.

J is TRBJ1-1 and V is TRBV5-4; the D is unclear. The CDR3 extends over 12 amino acids. The germline V gene encodes CDR1 SGHNT and CDR2 YYREEE (reference sequence). V lost 2 bases, J lost 5 bases, and 7 bases lay in between. The CDR3 reads CASSFGATEAFF. CDR3 DNA: TGTGCCAGCAGCTTCGGTGCGACTGAAGCTTTCTTT.

V is TRBV10-3 and J is TRBJ1-1; TRBD1 matches 7 bases. The CDR3 spans 14 residues. Germline CDR1 ENHRY, CDR2 SYGVKD. With 3 bases clipped from V and 2 bases from J, the junction kept 3 bases outside the gene matches. CDR3 in DNA: TGTGCCATCAGTGAAGGGACAGCCAACACTGAAGCTTTCTTT. Amino acid sequence: CAISEGTANTEAFF.